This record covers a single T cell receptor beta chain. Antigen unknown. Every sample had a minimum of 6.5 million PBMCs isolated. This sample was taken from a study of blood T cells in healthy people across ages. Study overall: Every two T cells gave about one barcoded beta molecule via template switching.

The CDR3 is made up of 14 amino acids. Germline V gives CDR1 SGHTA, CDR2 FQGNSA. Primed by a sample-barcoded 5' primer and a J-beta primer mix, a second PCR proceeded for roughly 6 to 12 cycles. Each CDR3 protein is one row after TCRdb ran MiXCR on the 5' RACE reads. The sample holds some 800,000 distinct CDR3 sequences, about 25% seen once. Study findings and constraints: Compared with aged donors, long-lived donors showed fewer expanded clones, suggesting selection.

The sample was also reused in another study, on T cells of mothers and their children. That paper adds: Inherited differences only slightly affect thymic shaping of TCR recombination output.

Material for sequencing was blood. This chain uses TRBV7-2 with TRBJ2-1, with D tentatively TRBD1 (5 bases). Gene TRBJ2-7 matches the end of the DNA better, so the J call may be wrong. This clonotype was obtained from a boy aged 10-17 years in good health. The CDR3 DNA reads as TGTGCCAGCAGCAAATCAGGGAAGAACTACGAGCAGTACTTC. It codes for CASSKSGKNYEQYF.